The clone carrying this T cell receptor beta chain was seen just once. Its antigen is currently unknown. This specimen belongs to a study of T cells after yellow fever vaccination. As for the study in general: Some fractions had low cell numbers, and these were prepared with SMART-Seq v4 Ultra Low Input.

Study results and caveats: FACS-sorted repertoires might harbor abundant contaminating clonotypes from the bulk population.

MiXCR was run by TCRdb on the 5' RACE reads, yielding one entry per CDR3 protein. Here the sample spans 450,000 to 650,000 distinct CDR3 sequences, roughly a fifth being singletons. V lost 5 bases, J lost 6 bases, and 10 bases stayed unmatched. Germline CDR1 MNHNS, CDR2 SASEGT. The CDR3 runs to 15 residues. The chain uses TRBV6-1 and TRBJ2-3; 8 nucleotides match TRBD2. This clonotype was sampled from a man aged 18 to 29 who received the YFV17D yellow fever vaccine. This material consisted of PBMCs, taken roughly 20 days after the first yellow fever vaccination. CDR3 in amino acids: CASSPVGGGGDTQYF. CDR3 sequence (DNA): TGTGCCAGCAGTCCCGTCGGGGGCGGGGGGGATACGCAGTATTTT.